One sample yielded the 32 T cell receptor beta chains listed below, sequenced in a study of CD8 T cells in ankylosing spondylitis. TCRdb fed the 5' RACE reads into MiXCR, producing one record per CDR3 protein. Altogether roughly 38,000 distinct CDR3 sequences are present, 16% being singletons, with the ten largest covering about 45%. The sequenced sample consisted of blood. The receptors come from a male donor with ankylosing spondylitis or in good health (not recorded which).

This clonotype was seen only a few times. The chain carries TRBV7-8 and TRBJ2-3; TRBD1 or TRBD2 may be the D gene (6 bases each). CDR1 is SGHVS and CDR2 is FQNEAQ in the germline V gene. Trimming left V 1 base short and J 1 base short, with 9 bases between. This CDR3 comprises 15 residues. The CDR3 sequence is CASSLVGGRTDTQYF. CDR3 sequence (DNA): TGTGCCAGCAGCTTAGTGGGGGGCCGCACAGATACGCAGTATTTT.

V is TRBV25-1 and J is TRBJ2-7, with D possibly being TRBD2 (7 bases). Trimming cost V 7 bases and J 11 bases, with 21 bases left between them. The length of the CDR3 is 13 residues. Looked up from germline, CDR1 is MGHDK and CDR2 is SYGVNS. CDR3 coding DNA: TGTGCCAGCAAGCGGGACAATATAGCCCCGGAGTACTTC. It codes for CASKRDNIAPEYF.

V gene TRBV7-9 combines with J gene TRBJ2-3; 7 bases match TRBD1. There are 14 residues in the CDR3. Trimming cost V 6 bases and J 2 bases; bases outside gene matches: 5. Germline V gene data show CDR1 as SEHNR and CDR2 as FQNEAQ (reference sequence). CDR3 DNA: TGTGCCAGCAGACCGGGACAGACCACAGATACGCAGTATTTT. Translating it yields CASRPGQTTDTQYF.

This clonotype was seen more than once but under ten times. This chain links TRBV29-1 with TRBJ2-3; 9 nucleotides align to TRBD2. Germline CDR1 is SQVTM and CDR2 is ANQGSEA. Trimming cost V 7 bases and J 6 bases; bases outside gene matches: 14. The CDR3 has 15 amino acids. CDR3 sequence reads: CSAQPRLAEYDTQYF. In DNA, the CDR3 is TGCAGCGCCCAGCCCCGACTAGCGGAGTACGATACGCAGTATTTT.

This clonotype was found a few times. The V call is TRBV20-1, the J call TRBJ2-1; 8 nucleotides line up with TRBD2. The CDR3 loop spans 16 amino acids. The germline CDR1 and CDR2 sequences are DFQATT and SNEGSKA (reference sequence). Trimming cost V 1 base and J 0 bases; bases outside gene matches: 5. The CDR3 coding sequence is TGCAGTGCTAGAGGAACTAGCGGAAGCTCCTACAATGAGCAGTTCTTC. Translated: CSARGTSGSSYNEQFF.

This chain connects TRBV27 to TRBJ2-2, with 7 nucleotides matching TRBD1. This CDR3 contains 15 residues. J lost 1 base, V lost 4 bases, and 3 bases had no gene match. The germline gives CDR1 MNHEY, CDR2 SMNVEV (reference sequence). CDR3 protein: CASSSRTGNTGELFF. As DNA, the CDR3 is TGTGCCAGCAGTTCTCGGACAGGGAACACCGGGGAGCTGTTTTTT.

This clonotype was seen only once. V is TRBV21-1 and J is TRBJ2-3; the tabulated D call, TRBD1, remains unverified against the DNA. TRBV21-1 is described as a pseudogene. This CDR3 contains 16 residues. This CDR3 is CASTRGAVSFTDTQYF. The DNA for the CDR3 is TGTGCCAGCACCCGGGGAGCGGTATCATTCACAGATACGCAGTATTTT.

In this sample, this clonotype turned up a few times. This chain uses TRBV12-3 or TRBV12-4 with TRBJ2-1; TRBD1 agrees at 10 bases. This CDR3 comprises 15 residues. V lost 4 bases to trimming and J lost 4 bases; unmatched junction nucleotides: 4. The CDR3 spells CASSSTGGSYNEQFF. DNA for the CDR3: TGTGCCAGCAGTTCGACAGGGGGCTCATACAATGAGCAGTTCTTC.

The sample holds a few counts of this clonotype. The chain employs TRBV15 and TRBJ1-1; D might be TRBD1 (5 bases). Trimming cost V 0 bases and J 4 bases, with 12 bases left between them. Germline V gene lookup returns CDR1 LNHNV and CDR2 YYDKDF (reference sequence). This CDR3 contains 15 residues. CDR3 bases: TGTGCCACCAGCAGAGAGGCAGGGACTGTCACTGAAGCTTTCTTT. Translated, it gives CATSREAGTVTEAFF.

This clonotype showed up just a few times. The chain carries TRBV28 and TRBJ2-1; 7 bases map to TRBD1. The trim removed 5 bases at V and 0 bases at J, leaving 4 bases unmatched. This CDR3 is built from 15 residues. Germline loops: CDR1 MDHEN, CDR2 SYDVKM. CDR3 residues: CASSEGQYSYNEQFF. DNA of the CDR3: TGTGCCAGCAGTGAGGGACAGTACTCCTACAATGAGCAGTTCTTC.

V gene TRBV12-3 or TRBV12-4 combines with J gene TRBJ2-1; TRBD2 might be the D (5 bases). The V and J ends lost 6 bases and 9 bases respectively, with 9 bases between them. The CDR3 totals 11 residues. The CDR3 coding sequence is TGTGCCAGCAGCCCGGGATTTGAGCAGTTCTTC. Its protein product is CASSPGFEQFF.

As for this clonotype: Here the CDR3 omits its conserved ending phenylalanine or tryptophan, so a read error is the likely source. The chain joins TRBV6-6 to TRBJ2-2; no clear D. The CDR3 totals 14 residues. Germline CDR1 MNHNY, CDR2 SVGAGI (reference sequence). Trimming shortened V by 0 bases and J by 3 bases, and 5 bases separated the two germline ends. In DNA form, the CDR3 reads TGTGCCAGCAGTTACTCGACTGACACCGGGGAGCTGTTTCTT. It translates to CASSYSTDTGELFL.

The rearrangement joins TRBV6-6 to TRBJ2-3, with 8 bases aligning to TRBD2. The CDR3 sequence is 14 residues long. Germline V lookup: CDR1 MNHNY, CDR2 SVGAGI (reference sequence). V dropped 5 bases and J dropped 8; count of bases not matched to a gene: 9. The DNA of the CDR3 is TGTGCCAGCAGTACGGGGGGGGCCGGATTTACGCAGTATTTT. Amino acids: CASSTGGAGFTQYF.

The CDR3 loop reads CASSEAGRLTGELFF. The CDR3 region has the DNA TGTGCCAGCAGTGAAGCGGGCAGGTTAACCGGGGAGCTGTTTTTT. The rearrangement links TRBV6-1 to TRBJ2-2; D call uncertain. CDR1 is MNHNS and CDR2 is SASEGT in the germline V gene. Trimming removed 0 bases at V and 5 bases at J, with 10 bases between. The CDR3 totals 15 residues.

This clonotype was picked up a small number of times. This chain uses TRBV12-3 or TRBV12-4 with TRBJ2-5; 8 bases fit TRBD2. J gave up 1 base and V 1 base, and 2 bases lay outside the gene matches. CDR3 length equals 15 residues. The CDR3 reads CASSLDSGAQETQYF. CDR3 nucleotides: TGTGCCAGCAGTTTAGATAGCGGGGCCCAAGAGACCCAGTACTTC.

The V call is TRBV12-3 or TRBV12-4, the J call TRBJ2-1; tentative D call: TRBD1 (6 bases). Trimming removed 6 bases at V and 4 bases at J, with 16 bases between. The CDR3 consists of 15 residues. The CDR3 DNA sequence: TGTGCCAGCAGCCTCAGGGGACCGGTATACAATGAGCAGTTCTTC. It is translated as CASSLRGPVYNEQFF.

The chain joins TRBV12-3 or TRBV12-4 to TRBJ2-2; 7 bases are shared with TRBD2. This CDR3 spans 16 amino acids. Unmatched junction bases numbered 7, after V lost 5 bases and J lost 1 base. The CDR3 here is CASSPQAGKNTGELFF. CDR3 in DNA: TGTGCCAGCAGTCCCCAAGCGGGGAAGAACACCGGGGAGCTGTTTTTT.

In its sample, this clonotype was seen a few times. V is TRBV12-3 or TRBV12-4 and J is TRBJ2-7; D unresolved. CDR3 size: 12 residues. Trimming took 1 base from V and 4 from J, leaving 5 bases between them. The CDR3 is CASSLGAYEQYF. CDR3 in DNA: TGTGCCAGCAGTTTAGGGGCGTACGAGCAGTACTTC.

Here the CDR3 DNA reads TGTGCCAGCAGCAAGGGACAAACCGGGGAGCTGTTTTTT. Its translation is CASSKGQTGELFF. This chain joins TRBV7-3 and TRBJ2-2; possible D gene TRBD1, 6 bases. The CDR3 is 13 amino acids. The V end lost 5 bases, the J end lost 5 bases, and 9 bases lay between the germline ends. The germline CDR1 and CDR2 sequences are SGHTA and FQGTGA.

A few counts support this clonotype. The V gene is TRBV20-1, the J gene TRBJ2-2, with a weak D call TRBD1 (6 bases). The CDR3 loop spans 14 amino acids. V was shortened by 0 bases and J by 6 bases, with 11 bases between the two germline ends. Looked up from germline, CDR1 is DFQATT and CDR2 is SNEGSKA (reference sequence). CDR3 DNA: TGCAGTGCTAGAGATCTCAGGGGCGCCGGGGAGCTGTTTTTT. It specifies CSARDLRGAGELFF.

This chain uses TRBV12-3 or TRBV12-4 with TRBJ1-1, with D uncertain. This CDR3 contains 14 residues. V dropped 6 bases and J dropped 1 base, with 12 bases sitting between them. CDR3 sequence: CASRAGFPNTEAFF. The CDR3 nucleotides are TGTGCCAGCAGGGCAGGCTTCCCGAACACTGAAGCTTTCTTT.

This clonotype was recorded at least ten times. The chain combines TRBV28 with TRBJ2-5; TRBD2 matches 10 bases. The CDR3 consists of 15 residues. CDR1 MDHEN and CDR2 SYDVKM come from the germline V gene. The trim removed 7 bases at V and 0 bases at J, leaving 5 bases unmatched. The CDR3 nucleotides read TGTGCCAGCACCTTAGCGGGAGGAAACCAAGAGACCCAGTACTTC. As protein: CASTLAGGNQETQYF. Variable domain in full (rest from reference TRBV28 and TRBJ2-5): DVKVTQSSRYLVKRTGEKVFLECVQDMDHENMFWYRQDPGLGLRLIYFSYDVKMKEKGDIPEGYSVSREKKERFSLILESASTNQTSMYLCASTLAGGNQETQYFGPGTRLLVL.

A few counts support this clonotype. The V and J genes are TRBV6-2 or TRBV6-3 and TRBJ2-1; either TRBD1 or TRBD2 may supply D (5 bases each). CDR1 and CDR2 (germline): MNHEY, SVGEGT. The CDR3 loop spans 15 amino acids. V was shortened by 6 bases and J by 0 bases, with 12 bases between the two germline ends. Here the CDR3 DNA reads TGTGCCAGCAGCGCCCGGGACCGCTCCTACAATGAGCAGTTCTTC. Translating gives CASSARDRSYNEQFF.

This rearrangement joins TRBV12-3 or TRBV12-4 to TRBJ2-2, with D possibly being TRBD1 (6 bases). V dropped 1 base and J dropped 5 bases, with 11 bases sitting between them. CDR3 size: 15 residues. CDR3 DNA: TGTGCCAGCAGTTTAGGGGTAACAGGGACCGGGGAGCTGTTTTTT. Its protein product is CASSLGVTGTGELFF.

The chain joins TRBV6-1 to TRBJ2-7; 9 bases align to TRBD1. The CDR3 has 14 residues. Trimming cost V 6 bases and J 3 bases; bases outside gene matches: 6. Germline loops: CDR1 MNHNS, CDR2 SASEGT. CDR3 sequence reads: CASRAGTGNYEQYV. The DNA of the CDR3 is TGTGCCAGCAGGGCCGGGACAGGGAACTACGAGCAGTACGTC.

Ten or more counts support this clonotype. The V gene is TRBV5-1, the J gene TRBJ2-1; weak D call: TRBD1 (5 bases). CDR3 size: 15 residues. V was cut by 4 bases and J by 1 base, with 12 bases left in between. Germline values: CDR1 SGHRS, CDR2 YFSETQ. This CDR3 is CASSEQGTSYNEQFF. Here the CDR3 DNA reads TGCGCCAGCAGCGAGCAGGGTACGTCCTACAATGAGCAGTTCTTC.

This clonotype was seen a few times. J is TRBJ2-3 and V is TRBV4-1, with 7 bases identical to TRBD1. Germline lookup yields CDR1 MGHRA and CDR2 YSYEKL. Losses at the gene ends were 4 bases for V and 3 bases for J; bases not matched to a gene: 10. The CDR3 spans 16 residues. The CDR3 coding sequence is TGCGCCAGCAGCCTAGATTCGACAGGGCGAACAGATACGCAGTATTTT. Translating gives CASSLDSTGRTDTQYF.

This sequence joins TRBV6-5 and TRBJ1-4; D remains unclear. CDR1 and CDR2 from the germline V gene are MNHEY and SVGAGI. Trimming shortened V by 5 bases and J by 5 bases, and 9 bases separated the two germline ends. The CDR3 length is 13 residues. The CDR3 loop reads CASSVGSNEKLFF. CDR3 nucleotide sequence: TGTGCCAGCAGTGTAGGTTCAAATGAAAAACTGTTTTTT.

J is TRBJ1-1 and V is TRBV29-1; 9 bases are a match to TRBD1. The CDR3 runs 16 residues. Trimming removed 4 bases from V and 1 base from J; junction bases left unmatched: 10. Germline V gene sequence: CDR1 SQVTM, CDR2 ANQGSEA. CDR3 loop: CSVGFPGQGGNTEAFF. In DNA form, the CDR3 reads TGCAGCGTTGGTTTCCCGGGACAGGGTGGGAACACTGAAGCTTTCTTT.

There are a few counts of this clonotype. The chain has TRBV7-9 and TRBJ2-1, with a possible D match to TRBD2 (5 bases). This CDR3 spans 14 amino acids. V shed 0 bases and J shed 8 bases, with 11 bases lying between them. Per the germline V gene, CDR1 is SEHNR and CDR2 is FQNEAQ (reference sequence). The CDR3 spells CASSLAMEDYEQFF. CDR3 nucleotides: TGTGCCAGCAGCTTAGCAATGGAGGACTATGAGCAGTTCTTC.

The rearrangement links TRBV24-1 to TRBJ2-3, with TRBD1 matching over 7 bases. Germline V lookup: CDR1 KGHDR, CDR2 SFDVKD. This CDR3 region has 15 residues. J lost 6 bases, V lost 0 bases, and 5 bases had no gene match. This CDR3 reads CATSDLSGGRDTQYF. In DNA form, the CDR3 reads TGTGCCACCAGTGATTTGTCAGGGGGTCGGGATACGCAGTATTTT.

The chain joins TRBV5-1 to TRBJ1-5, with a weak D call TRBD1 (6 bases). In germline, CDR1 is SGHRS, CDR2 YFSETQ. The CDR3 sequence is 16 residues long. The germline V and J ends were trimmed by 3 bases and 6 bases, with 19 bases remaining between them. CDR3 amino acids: CASSSPWDTHSQPQHF. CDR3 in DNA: TGCGCCAGCAGCTCGCCATGGGACACTCATAGTCAGCCCCAGCATTTT.